This T cell receptor (beta chain) was observed in a study of blood T cell repertoires in COVID-19. Original methodology: Amplification of reference gene primers was used by the study to estimate nucleated cell counts. Repertoires were generated with immunoSEQ multiplex PCR, while TCRdb's copy carries only in-frame clones and drops some. V and J calls and clone size are as listed in that table; D and trimming were resolved from the DNA. Found here are approximately 190,000 clones, about four fifths of them singletons; the top ten hold about 6.3%. A few counts support this clone. The CDR3 has 15 amino acids.

The sequenced sample was peripheral blood. This receptor was taken from a man aged 55 to 70 with acute or convalescent COVID-19. The rearrangement links TRBV21-1 to TRBJ1-4; no DNA check was done on the table's D call, TRBD1. TRBV21-1 constitutes a pseudogene. CDR3 in amino acids: CASKAPDRESEKLFF. The CDR3 bases are TGTGCCAGCAAAGCCCCCGACAGGGAAAGCGAAAAACTGTTTTTT.